This TCR beta chain was documented in a study of radiation and T cells in renal cell carcinoma. Noted time point: blood 2 weeks post-SBRT. Treatment here: 15 Gy SBRT to primary tumor, nephrectomy 4 weeks later. Study-level results: In blood, top tumor clones expanded by 2 weeks, shrinking by 4. Baseline intratumoral clonotype presence is unknown without pretreatment biopsies.

The CDR3 sequence is 15 residues long. The J segment lost 10 bases and the V segment lost 2 bases, leaving 8 bases of the junction unmatched. The germline gives CDR1 SEHNR, CDR2 FQNEAQ (reference sequence). Assay used: immunoSEQ multiplex PCR; TCRdb lists only in-frame clones, some missing. The sample consists of some 120,000 clones, 75% to 85% of them appearing once. As for this clone: Its antigen remains unknown.

This specimen was blood, taken from a patient whose treatment included radiotherapy and nephrectomy. The rearrangement uses TRBV7-9 and TRBJ1-4, with TRBD1 matching 9 bases. The TCR sequence derives from a woman aged 55 to 70 with renal cell carcinoma. CDR3 coding DNA: TGTGCCAGCAGCTTAATGACAGGGGGAGGGGGAAAACTGTTTTTT. Translation gives CASSLMTGGGGKLFF.